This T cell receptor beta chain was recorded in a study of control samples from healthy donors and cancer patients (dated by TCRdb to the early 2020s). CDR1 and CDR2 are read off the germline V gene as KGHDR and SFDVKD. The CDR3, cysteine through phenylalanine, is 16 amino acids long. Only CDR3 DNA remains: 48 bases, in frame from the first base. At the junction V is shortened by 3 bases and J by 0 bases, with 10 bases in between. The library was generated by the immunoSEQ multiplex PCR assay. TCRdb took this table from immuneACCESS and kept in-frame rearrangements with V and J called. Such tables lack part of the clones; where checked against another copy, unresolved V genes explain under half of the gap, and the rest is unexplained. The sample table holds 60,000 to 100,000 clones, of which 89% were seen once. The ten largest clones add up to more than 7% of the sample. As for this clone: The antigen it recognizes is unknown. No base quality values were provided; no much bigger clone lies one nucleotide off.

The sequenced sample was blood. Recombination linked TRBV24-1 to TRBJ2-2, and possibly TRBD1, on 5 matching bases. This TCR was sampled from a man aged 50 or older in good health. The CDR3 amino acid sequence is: CATSDHRPPNTGELFF. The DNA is TGTGCCACCAGTGATCACAGGCCGCCGAACACCGGGGAGCTGTTTTTT.